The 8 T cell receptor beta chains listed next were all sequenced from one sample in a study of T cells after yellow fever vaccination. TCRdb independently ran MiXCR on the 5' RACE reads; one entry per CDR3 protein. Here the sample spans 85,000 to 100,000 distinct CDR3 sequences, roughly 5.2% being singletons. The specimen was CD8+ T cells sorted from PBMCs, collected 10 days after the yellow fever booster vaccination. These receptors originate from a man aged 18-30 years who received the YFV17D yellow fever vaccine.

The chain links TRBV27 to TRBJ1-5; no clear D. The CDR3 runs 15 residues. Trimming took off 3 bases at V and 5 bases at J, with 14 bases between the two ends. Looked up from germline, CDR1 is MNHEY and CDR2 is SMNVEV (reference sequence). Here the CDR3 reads CASSFRPDGHQPQHF. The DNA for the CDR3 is TGTGCCAGCAGTTTTAGGCCTGACGGGCATCAGCCCCAGCATTTT.

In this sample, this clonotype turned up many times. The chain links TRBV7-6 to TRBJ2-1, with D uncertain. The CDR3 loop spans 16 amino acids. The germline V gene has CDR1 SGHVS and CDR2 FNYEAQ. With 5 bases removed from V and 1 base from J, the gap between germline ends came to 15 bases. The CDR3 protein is CASSPRRAGSYNEQFF. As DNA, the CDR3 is TGTGCCAGCAGCCCTCGAAGGGCCGGGTCCTACAATGAGCAGTTCTTC.

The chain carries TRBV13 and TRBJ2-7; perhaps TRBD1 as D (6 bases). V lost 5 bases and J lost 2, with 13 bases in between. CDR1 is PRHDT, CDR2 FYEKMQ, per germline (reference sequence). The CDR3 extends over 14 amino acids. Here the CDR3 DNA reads TGTGCCAGCAGCCCGAAGGGGGTCCCCTACGAGCAGTACTTC. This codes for CASSPKGVPYEQYF.

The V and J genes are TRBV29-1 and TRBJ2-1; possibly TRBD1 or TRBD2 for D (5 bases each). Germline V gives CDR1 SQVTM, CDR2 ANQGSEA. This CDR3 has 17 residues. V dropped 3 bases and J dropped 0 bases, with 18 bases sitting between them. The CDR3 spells CSVDWDAGWGSYNEQFF. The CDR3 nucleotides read TGCAGCGTTGATTGGGACGCTGGCTGGGGCTCCTACAATGAGCAGTTCTTC.

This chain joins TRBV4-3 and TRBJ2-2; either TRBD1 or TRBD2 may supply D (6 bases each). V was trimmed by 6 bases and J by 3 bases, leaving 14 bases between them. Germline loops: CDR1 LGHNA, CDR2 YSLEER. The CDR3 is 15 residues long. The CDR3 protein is CASSLGGQYTGELFF. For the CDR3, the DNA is TGCGCCAGCAGTCTCGGGGGACAATACACCGGGGAGCTGTTTTTT.

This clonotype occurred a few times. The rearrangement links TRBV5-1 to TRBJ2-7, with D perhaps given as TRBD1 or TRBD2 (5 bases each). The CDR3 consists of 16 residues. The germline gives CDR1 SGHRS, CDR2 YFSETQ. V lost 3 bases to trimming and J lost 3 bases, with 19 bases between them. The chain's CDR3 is CASSWGLLEGFYEQYF. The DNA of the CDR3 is TGCGCCAGCAGCTGGGGCTTACTAGAGGGGTTCTACGAGCAGTACTTC.

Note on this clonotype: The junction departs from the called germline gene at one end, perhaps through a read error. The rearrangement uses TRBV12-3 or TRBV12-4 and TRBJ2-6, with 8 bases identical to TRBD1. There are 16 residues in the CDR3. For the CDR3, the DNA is TGTGCCAGCAGCCGGGCAGGGGGCGTCGGGGCCAACGTCCCGACTTTC. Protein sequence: CASSRAGGVGANVPTF.

In nucleotides, the CDR3 is TGTGCCAGCAGCCTCGGAGGGGGGGGCTACAATGAGCAGTTCTTC. Translated, it gives CASSLGGGGYNEQFF. V and J are TRBV6-2 or TRBV6-3 and TRBJ2-1; D perhaps matches TRBD2 (7 bases). Germline CDR1 is MNHEY and CDR2 is SVGEGT. Trimming pared 6 bases from V and 3 bases from J, leaving 15 bases between. The CDR3 is made up of 15 amino acids.